This is a list of T cell receptor beta chains from one sample in a study of chemoradiotherapy in HPV16-positive cancers. TCRdb keeps only in-frame clones here, not all; method: immunoSEQ multiplex PCR. The sample has fewer than 1,500 clones, around 81% seen once. Sequenced here: tumor tissue, sampled from a patient who underwent chemoradiotherapy. These receptors all come from a human donor with HPV-associated anogenital cancer. The CDR3 runs from the conserved cysteine through the conserved F or W. D genes are given only for firm matches. Only some rows state a clone size, as once, few, many or a class for expanded clones.

cdr3_length	d_call	clone_size	v_call	j_call	cdr3_aa	cdr3_nt
14	TRBD1	-	TRBV6-6	TRBJ2-3	CASSRQGRTDTQYF	TGTGCCAGCAGTCGACAGGGTCGCACAGATACGCAGTATTTT
17	TRBD2	-	TRBV4-3	TRBJ2-7	CASSQDRQGLANYEQYF	TGCGCCAGCAGCCAAGATCGGCAGGGACTAGCGAACTACGAGCAGTACTTC
14	-	-	TRBV5-6	TRBJ2-1	CASSLGLGYNEQFF	TGTGCCAGCAGCTTGGGACTGGGGTACAATGAGCAGTTCTTC
15	TRBD2	-	TRBV6-1	TRBJ2-1	CASSESLADYNEQFF	TGTGCCAGCAGTGAAAGTCTAGCGGACTACAATGAGCAGTTCTTC
16	-	-	TRBV6-1	TRBJ2-3	CASSAGPGGSTDTQYF	TGTGCCAGCAGTGCGGGCCCCGGCGGGAGCACAGATACGCAGTATTTT
13	-	-	TRBV6-1	TRBJ1-1	CASSEISSTEAFF	TGTGCCAGCAGTGAAATATCCAGCACTGAAGCTTTCTTT
15	-	-	TRBV10-1	TRBJ1-5	CASIAPGDRDQPQHF	TGCGCCAGCATAGCCCCCGGGGACCGAGATCAGCCCCAGCATTTT
13	-	few	TRBV21-1	TRBJ1-5	CASSQARDQPQHF	TGTGCCAGCAGCCAAGCCCGGGATCAGCCCCAGCATTTT
14	-	few	TRBV6-6	TRBJ2-7	CASSPGPDRYEQYF	TGTGCCAGCTCCCCGGGCCCCGACCGATACGAGCAGTACTTC
13	-	-	TRBV6-5	TRBJ2-3	CASSYSSTDTQYF	TGTGCCAGCAGTTACTCTTCCACGGATACGCAGTATTTT
12	-	large	TRBV5-6	TRBJ2-3	CASSLSADTQYF	TGTGCCAGCAGCTTGAGTGCCGATACGCAGTATTTT
14	-	-	TRBV7-2	TRBJ1-2	CASSLQGTMVGYTF	TGTGCCAGCAGCTTACAGGGGACTATGGTTGGCTACACCTTC
15	-	-	TRBV11-2	TRBJ1-1	CASRRVMGENTEAFF	TGTGCCAGCAGACGTGTAATGGGGGAGAACACTGAAGCTTTCTTT
14	-	-	TRBV18	TRBJ1-5	CASSLSGQSQPQHF	TGTGCCAGCTCATTATCAGGGCAGTCTCAGCCCCAGCATTTT
16	TRBD2	large	TRBV7-6	TRBJ2-1	CASSPGLAGGLYEQFF	TGTGCCAGCAGCCCGGGACTAGCGGGGGGGCTTTATGAGCAGTTCTTC
14	TRBD2	-	TRBV5-1	TRBJ2-7	CASSLARGGAEQYF	TGCGCCAGCAGCTTGGCACGGGGGGGAGCCGAGCAGTACTTC
14	TRBD1	-	TRBV7-3	TRBJ2-7	CASSPRTGGTEQYF	TGTGCCAGCAGCCCTCGGACAGGGGGCACCGAGCAGTACTTC
17	TRBD2	-	TRBV9	TRBJ2-1	CASSPHGTSGRAGEQFF	TGTGCCAGCAGCCCCCACGGGACTAGCGGGAGGGCCGGTGAGCAGTTCTTC
15	TRBD2	-	TRBV5-1	TRBJ2-1	CASSPSGRAYNEQFF	TGCGCCAGCAGTCCTAGCGGGAGGGCCTACAATGAGCAGTTCTTC
15	-	-	TRBV5-1	TRBJ2-5	CASSSSGITQETQYF	TGCGCCAGCAGCTCGTCGGGGATCACCCAAGAGACCCAGTACTTC
17	TRBD2	-	TRBV5-3	TRBJ2-7	CARKTGLAGNRISEQYF	TGTGCCAGGAAAACCGGACTAGCGGGAAATAGGATCTCCGAGCAGTACTTC
16	TRBD2	-	TRBV15	TRBJ2-2	CATSSPGLARTGELFF	TGTGCCACCAGCAGTCCGGGACTAGCGAGGACCGGGGAGCTGTTTTTT
12	-	-	TRBV25-1	TRBJ2-7	CASSGPIYEQYF	TGTGCCAGCAGTGGGCCGATCTACGAGCAGTACTTC
13	-	-	TRBV18	TRBJ1-3	CASSRISGNTIYF	TGTGCCAGCTCTCGGATCTCTGGAAACACCATATATTTT
15	-	-	TRBV6-1	TRBJ1-1	CASTLKGYSNTEAFF	TGTGCCAGCACCCTAAAGGGATATTCGAACACTGAAGCTTTCTTT
14	TRBD2	-	TRBV5-1	TRBJ2-3	CASSFRGEGDTQYF	TGCGCCAGCAGCTTCCGGGGGGAGGGAGATACGCAGTATTTT
11	-	-	TRBV20-1	TRBJ2-3	CSGRGTDTQYF	TGCAGTGGGCGGGGCACAGATACGCAGTATTTT
14	TRBD2	-	TRBV6-4	TRBJ2-2	CASSVGTSTGELFF	TGTGCCAGCAGTGTTGGGACTAGTACCGGGGAGCTGTTTTTT
16	TRBD1	large	TRBV7-6	TRBJ2-2	CASSLAGTGATGELFF	TGTGCCAGCAGCTTAGCGGGGACAGGGGCCACCGGGGAGCTGTTTTTT
15	TRBD1	-	TRBV19	TRBJ2-1	CASTVDRSSYNEQFF	TGTGCCAGTACCGTGGACAGGAGCTCCTACAATGAGCAGTTCTTC
13	TRBD1	-	TRBV10-1	TRBJ2-2	CASGTGDAGELFF	TGCGCCAGTGGGACAGGGGATGCCGGGGAGCTGTTTTTT
14	-	-	TRBV11-2	TRBJ1-2	CASSPSETFYGYTF	TGTGCCAGCAGCCCCTCGGAGACCTTCTATGGCTACACCTTC
15	-	-	TRBV14	TRBJ1-1	CASSQTAIRRTEAFF	TGTGCCAGCAGCCAAACGGCCATAAGGAGGACTGAAGCTTTCTTT
18	-	-	TRBV19	TRBJ1-5	CASSMGGAGTISNQPQHF	TGTGCCAGTAGTATGGGGGGGGCAGGCACTATTAGCAATCAGCCCCAGCATTTT
14	-	-	TRBV10-3	TRBJ2-1	CAISDYGSYNEQFF	TGTGCCATCAGTGACTATGGCTCGTATAATGAGCAGTTCTTC
13	-	few	TRBV7-5	TRBJ2-3	CVRTPGAPHTQYF	TGTGTCAGAACCCCCGGGGCTCCTCATACGCAGTATTTT
11	-	-	TRBV4-3	TRBJ1-2	CASSSPGGYTF	TGCGCCAGCAGCTCCCCAGGCGGCTACACCTTC
16	TRBD2	-	TRBV15	TRBJ2-3	CATSREGLAGSDTQYF	TGTGCCACCAGCAGAGAGGGACTAGCGGGCTCAGATACGCAGTATTTT
14	-	few	TRBV7-9	TRBJ1-6	CASSLGTNSPTLHF	TGTGCCAGCAGCTTAGGGACAAACTCCCCAACCCTCCACTTT
13	-	-	TRBV5-1	TRBJ1-1	CASSPVGNTEAFF	TGCGCCAGCAGCCCAGTAGGGAACACTGAAGCTTTCTTT
15	-	-	TRBV27	TRBJ2-5	CASSSTGIHPETQYF	TGTGCCAGCAGTTCAACCGGGATCCACCCAGAGACCCAGTACTTC
13	-	-	TRBV4-2	TRBJ1-2	CASSQVGDGGYTF	TGTGCCAGCAGCCAAGTTGGGGACGGGGGCTACACCTTC
17	-	-	TRBV4-1	TRBJ1-3	CASSQDRVRGPGNTIYF	TGCGCCAGCAGCCAAGATCGGGTGCGGGGGCCTGGAAACACCATATATTTT
14	-	once	TRBV6-5	TRBJ2-3	CASSWAGSDDTQYF	TGTGCCAGCAGCTGGGCGGGATCGGACGATACGCAGTATTTT
13	-	-	TRBV27	TRBJ2-2	CASSLSRTEKLFF	TGTGCCAGCAGTTTATCGCGGACGGAGAAACTGTTTTTT
18	TRBD1	-	TRBV5-5	TRBJ1-3	CASTVGQGSFRSGNTIYF	TGTGCCAGCACCGTCGGACAGGGTAGTTTCAGATCTGGAAACACCATATATTTT
12	-	-	TRBV28	TRBJ1-5	CASDFSNQPQHF	TGTGCCAGCGACTTTAGCAATCAGCCCCAGCATTTT
18	-	-	TRBV18	TRBJ2-7	CASSPVGSLGGTNYEQYF	TGTGCCAGCTCACCAGTTGGCAGTTTAGGGGGGACGAACTACGAGCAGTACTTC
13	-	few	TRBV7-2	TRBJ1-2	CASSLAQGRGYTF	TGTGCCAGCAGCTTAGCACAGGGTCGTGGCTACACCTTC
15	TRBD2	-	TRBV5-5	TRBJ2-7	CASSPPLAGGHEQYF	TGTGCCAGCAGCCCTCCACTAGCGGGGGGTCACGAGCAGTACTTC
13	-	once	TRBV9	TRBJ1-1	CASSVTGGTEAFF	TGTGCCAGCAGCGTAACGGGTGGAACTGAAGCTTTCTTT
13	-	once	TRBV4-1	TRBJ2-3	CASSQPSTDTQYF	TGCGCCAGCAGCCAACCTAGCACAGATACGCAGTATTTT